These 21 T cell receptor beta chains came from one sample sequenced in a study of T cells in Graves' hyperthyroidism and ophthalmopathy. RNA transcripts were the template for amplifying TCR beta CDR3 regions. The HTBI set primed first-round TCR CDR3 RT-PCR. TCRdb processed the multiplex PCR reads anew with MiXCR; each CDR3 protein has one entry. This repertoire shows under 350,000 distinct CDR3 sequences, 20% to 30% found once; its top ten account for 25% to 30%. The sample comprised blood. The origin of the receptors is a man aged 40-50 years with Graves' hyperthyroidism that later progressed to Graves' ophthalmopathy.

This clonotype was recorded many times. The chain carries TRBV11-3 and TRBJ1-1; the match to TRBD1 covers 9 bases. Germline trimming cut 7 bases from V and 5 bases from J; bases unmatched to any gene: 17. Germline assignment: CDR1 SGHNT and CDR2 YENEEA. The CDR3 has 17 amino acids. The CDR3 region is CASTPGTGLFRKTEAFF. The CDR3 bases are TGTGCCAGCACCCCAGGGACAGGGCTGTTTCGTAAGACTGAAGCTTTCTTT.

This rearrangement joins TRBV7-2 to TRBJ2-5; 11 nucleotides align to TRBD1. CDR1 is SGHTA, CDR2 FQGNSA, per germline. Losses at the gene ends were 8 bases for V and 4 bases for J; bases not matched to a gene: 9. The CDR3 has 15 amino acids. CDR3 in DNA: TGTGCCAGCCCCATGGACAGGGGGCTTCGAGAGACCCAGTACTTC. Translation gives CASPMDRGLRETQYF. Drawing the rest from reference TRBV7-2 and TRBJ2-5, the complete variable domain is GAGVSQSPSNKVTEKGKDVELRCDPISGHTALYWYRQSLGQGLEFLIYFQGNSAPDKSGLPSDRFSAERTGGSVSTLTIQRTQQEDSAVYLCASPMDRGLRETQYFGPGTRLLVL.

At least ten counts were recorded for this clonotype. V is TRBV12-3 or TRBV12-4 and J is TRBJ2-5; D might be TRBD2 (6 bases). The CDR3 is made up of 13 amino acids. The V and J ends lost 3 bases and 2 bases respectively, with 7 bases between them. CDR3 sequence (DNA): TGTGCCAGCAGTTTCGGGACTCAAGAGACCCAGTACTTC. This translates into CASSFGTQETQYF.

This clonotype was counted ten times or more. As DNA, the CDR3 is TGCGCCAGCAGCTTGGTAGCGGGAGACTCCTACGAGCAGTACTTC. It specifies CASSLVAGDSYEQYF. The chain links TRBV5-1 to TRBJ2-7; the match to TRBD2 covers 9 bases. In germline, CDR1 is SGHRS, CDR2 YFSETQ. The length of the CDR3 is 15 residues. The trim removed 0 bases at V and 0 bases at J, leaving 1 base unmatched.

This clonotype was detected ten times or more. One end of the junction does not line up with germline, which may come from a read error. The rearrangement joins TRBV5-1 to TRBJ1-2, with D uncertain. CDR3 size: 15 residues. Germline CDR1 and CDR2: SGHRS and YFSETQ. The CDR3 reads CASGLRESVNYGYTF. The CDR3 coding sequence is TGCGCCAGCGGCTTAAGGGAAAGCGTTAATTATGGCTACACCTTC.

The CDR3 protein is CASSSRQTQETQYF. The CDR3 nucleotides are TGTGCCAGCAGCTCCCGACAGACGCAAGAGACCCAGTACTTC. The rearrangement links TRBV7-8 to TRBJ2-5, with TRBD1 as a possible D gene (5 bases). There are 14 residues in the CDR3. The V gene's germline CDR1 is SGHVS and CDR2 FQNEAQ. V gave up 4 bases and J gave up 2 bases, with 11 bases separating them.

This clonotype came up many times. V and J are TRBV12-3 or TRBV12-4 and TRBJ1-2; a possible D gene is TRBD1 (6 bases). The ends were cut back, 8 bases at V and 4 bases at J, with 14 bases in the middle. This CDR3 has 13 amino acids. The CDR3 region has the DNA TGTGCCAGCTACCAGGGGCAGGGCTATGGCTACACCTTC. Protein sequence: CASYQGQGYGYTF.

In its sample, this clonotype was seen a few times. The V and J genes are TRBV15 and TRBJ1-3; possibly TRBD1 for D (5 bases). Trimming took 0 bases from V and 1 from J, leaving 10 bases between them. Germline CDR1 LNHNV, CDR2 YYDKDF (reference sequence). The length of the CDR3 is 16 residues. In DNA, the CDR3 is TGTGCCACCAGCAGAGATGCTCCAGGGTCTGGAAACACCATATATTTT. Its translation: CATSRDAPGSGNTIYF.

This clonotype was seen many times. This sequence joins TRBV6-1 and TRBJ1-3; 8 bases match TRBD1. Trimming removed 1 base from V and 6 bases from J; junction bases left unmatched: 5. The CDR3 is made up of 15 amino acids. In germline, CDR1 is MNHNS, CDR2 SASEGT. CDR3 bases: TGTGCCAGCAGTGAAGTGGACAGGGCGGCAAACACCATATATTTT. It is translated as CASSEVDRAANTIYF.

In this sample, this clonotype turned up many times. The chain has TRBV18 and TRBJ2-4, with D perhaps being TRBD1 or TRBD2 (5 bases each). The CDR3 is made up of 16 amino acids. The germline V gene has CDR1 KGHSH and CDR2 LQKENI. Trimming removed 2 bases at V and 0 bases at J, with 11 bases between. CDR3 in DNA: TGTGCCAGCTCACCAGAGGGGTGGATAGCCAAAAACATTCAGTACTTC. Translating gives CASSPEGWIAKNIQYF. The full variable domain, with the rest looked up from reference TRBV18 and TRBJ2-4, is NAGVMQNPRHLVRRRGQEARLRCSPMKGHSHVYWYRQLPEEGLKFMVYLQKENIIDESGMPKERFSAEFPKEGPSILRIQQVVRGDSAAYFCASSPEGWIAKNIQYFGAGTRLSVL.

This clonotype was detected ten times or more. This rearrangement joins TRBV20-1 to TRBJ2-3, with 9 nucleotides matching TRBD2. The CDR3 totals 13 residues. The V gene end was trimmed by 7 bases and the J gene end by 5 bases; junction bases not matched to a gene: 7. Germline V lookup: CDR1 DFQATT, CDR2 SNEGSKA (reference sequence). CDR3 in DNA: TGCAGTGTGAAGCGGGAGGATCGAGATACGCAGTATTTT. Translating it yields CSVKREDRDTQYF.

CDR3 DNA: TGTGCCAGTAATCTAAACAATCAGCCCCAGCATTTT. Its translation: CASNLNNQPQHF. This chain uses TRBV19 with TRBJ1-5; D not resolved. The CDR3 is 12 residues long. V was clipped by 7 bases and J by 3 bases, with 7 bases between them. The germline gives CDR1 LNHDA, CDR2 SQIVND (reference sequence).

This clonotype showed up many times. This chain uses TRBV5-1 with TRBJ2-7; the match to TRBD2 covers 11 bases. Germline V gene data show CDR1 as SGHRS and CDR2 as YFSETQ. The CDR3 sequence is 14 residues long. With 2 bases clipped from V and 3 bases from J, the junction kept 1 base outside the gene matches. CDR3 residues: CASSFGLAGYEQYF. Written as DNA, the CDR3 is TGCGCCAGCAGCTTCGGACTAGCGGGCTACGAGCAGTACTTC.

This clonotype was recorded at least ten times. Here the CDR3 reads CATSAASYEQYF. The CDR3 coding sequence is TGTGCCACCAGTGCAGCGAGCTACGAGCAGTACTTC. The chain joins TRBV24-1 to TRBJ2-7; no clear D. CDR3 length: 12 residues. V was trimmed by 5 bases and J by 3 bases, leaving 7 bases between them. The V gene's germline CDR1 is KGHDR and CDR2 SFDVKD.

CDR3 DNA sequence: TGTGCCAGCAGGGTGGACGAGCAGTACTTC. Its translation: CASRVDEQYF. J is TRBJ2-7 and V is TRBV27; D gene unclear. Germline CDR1 MNHEY, CDR2 SMNVEV (reference sequence). This CDR3 has 10 amino acids. V was shortened by 6 bases and J by 5 bases, with 5 bases between the two germline ends.

A remark on this clonotype: This may be a read error: a much more frequent sequence differs by one nucleotide. The V and J genes are TRBV19 and TRBJ2-5; 15 nucleotides agree with TRBD2. The CDR3 runs to 21 residues. V shed 5 bases and J 2 bases; nucleotides not matched to a gene: 18. The germline gives CDR1 LNHDA, CDR2 SQIVND (reference sequence). The CDR3 bases are TGTGCCAGTAGTGTTGAGGGGGGTATTCCGGGACTAGCGGGAGGACAAGAGACCCAGTACTTC. It yields the protein CASSVEGGIPGLAGGQETQYF.

This clonotype was counted many times. The chain recombines TRBV6-1 with TRBJ1-5; D unclear. Germline values: CDR1 MNHNS, CDR2 SASEGT. V shed 3 bases and J shed 6 bases, with 3 bases lying between them. This CDR3 spans 11 amino acids. CDR3 coding DNA: TGTGCCAGCAGTGACCCTCAGCCCCAGCATTTT. Translated, it gives CASSDPQPQHF.

The chain uses TRBV20-1 and TRBJ1-2; TRBD1 agrees at 9 bases. The CDR3 consists of 13 residues. The germline V gene encodes CDR1 DFQATT and CDR2 SNEGSKA (reference sequence). The V and J ends lost 5 bases and 7 bases, in that order; junction bases with no gene match: 8. CDR3 in amino acids: CSAGGQGTGGYTF. The CDR3 DNA reads as TGCAGTGCTGGCGGACAGGGGACGGGTGGCTACACCTTC.

This clonotype was recorded many times. The chain uses TRBV28 and TRBJ2-7; 7 bases line up with TRBD1. V was pared by 7 bases and J by 1 base, with 10 bases of the junction left unmatched. The germline V gene encodes CDR1 MDHEN and CDR2 SYDVKM. The CDR3 spans 15 residues. This CDR3 reads CASNPPQGYSYEQYF. CDR3 DNA sequence: TGTGCCAGCAATCCCCCACAGGGGTATTCCTACGAGCAGTACTTC.

This clonotype was seen repeatedly, ten times or more. V is TRBV25-1 and J is TRBJ1-1; D call uncertain. Germline V gene sequence: CDR1 MGHDK, CDR2 SYGVNS. The CDR3 runs 15 residues. Trimming left V 3 bases short and J 3 bases short, with 14 bases between. The CDR3 sequence: CASSDSQRGDTEAFF. The CDR3, as DNA: TGTGCCAGCAGTGATTCCCAGCGGGGTGACACTGAAGCTTTCTTT.

This chain joins TRBV28 and TRBJ1-1; no firm D call. Per germline, CDR1 MDHEN and CDR2 SYDVKM. The CDR3 extends over 17 amino acids. V lost 7 bases and J lost 3, with 24 bases in between. This CDR3 is CASNPWVVRPKDTEAFF. DNA of the CDR3: TGTGCCAGCAATCCTTGGGTAGTCAGGCCGAAGGACACTGAAGCTTTCTTT.